This TCR beta chain was obtained from a study of cytomegalovirus exposure and HLA in healthy donors. Study-level points and caveats: In a later analysis, at a false discovery rate of 0.05, roughly 16,000 TCR beta sequences matched HLA alleles.

Primers for the PCR totalled 60 Vbeta and 13 Jbeta. Clones were sequenced by immunoSEQ multiplex PCR, and TCRdb holds only the in-frame ones, with some missing. Of roughly 130,000 clones listed, roughly 79% are singletons. Only a few counts were recorded for this clone. As yet, its antigen is unknown. The sequencing sample was made of PBMCs. This receptor was obtained from a man between 18 and 29 years old in good health and CMV-seronegative.

CDR3 coding DNA: TGCGCCAGCAGTCCGGACAGGGGGCACTATGGCTACACCTTC. The encoded protein is CASSPDRGHYGYTF. The chain has TRBV4-3 and TRBJ1-2; TRBD1 aligns across 11 bases. Germline V gives CDR1 LGHNA, CDR2 YSLEER. V shed 6 bases and J 3 bases; nucleotides not matched to a gene: 3. CDR3 length: 14 residues.